The 29 T cell receptor beta chains presented below share a single source sample, sequenced in a study of lymphopenia after photon versus proton radiotherapy. Clones were sequenced by immunoSEQ multiplex PCR, and TCRdb holds only the in-frame ones, with some missing. The sample includes around 63,000 clones, approximately 87% seen only once; the top ten take 11%. Sample: peripheral blood, taken from a patient treated with proton-based radiotherapy. These receptors were obtained from a man older than 75 with esophageal cancer.

The rearrangement uses TRBV7-2 and TRBJ2-4, with no clear D. The germline CDR1 and CDR2 sequences are SGHTA and FQGNSA. Trimming removed 0 bases at V and 5 bases at J, with 11 bases between. The CDR3 spans 15 residues. CDR3 sequence reads: CASSLALGSQNIQYF. In DNA, the CDR3 is TGTGCCAGCAGCTTAGCTCTGGGGTCCCAAAACATTCAGTACTTC.

The chain is built from TRBV6-5 and TRBJ1-1; D is undetermined. The germline gives CDR1 MNHEY, CDR2 SVGAGI. The CDR3 spans 12 residues. Deletions cut 5 bases from V and 1 base from J, with 5 bases between. CDR3 sequence: CASSITNTEAFF. The CDR3 region has the DNA TGTGCCAGCAGTATTACGAACACTGAAGCTTTCTTT.

The genes are TRBV5-6 and TRBJ1-2, with 8 bases identical to TRBD1. The length of the CDR3 is 17 residues. Germline values: CDR1 SGHDT, CDR2 YYEEEE. V dropped 4 bases and J dropped 8; count of bases not matched to a gene: 19. As DNA, the CDR3 is TGTGCCAGCAGCGGGATTAGGGACAGGTTCTCCGGACGCGGCTACACCTTC. This sequence encodes CASSGIRDRFSGRGYTF.

This chain uses TRBV7-6 with TRBJ2-3, with 12 bases aligning to TRBD2. The germline V gene encodes CDR1 SGHVS and CDR2 FNYEAQ. The CDR3 extends over 19 amino acids. J gave up 3 bases and V 6 bases, and 16 bases lay outside the gene matches. The CDR3 sequence is CASRRRFQASGRATDTQYF. The CDR3 DNA reads as TGTGCCAGCAGACGTCGCTTCCAGGCTAGCGGGAGGGCTACAGATACGCAGTATTTT. Looking up the rest from reference TRBV7-6 and TRBJ2-3 gives the full variable domain: GAGVSQSPRYKVTKRGQDVALRCDPISGHVSLYWYRQALGQGPEFLTYFNYEAQQDKSGLPNDRFSAERPEGSISTLTIQRTEQRDSAMYRCASRRRFQASGRATDTQYFGPGTRLTVL.

The V call is TRBV9, the J call TRBJ1-2; D is perhaps TRBD1 (6 bases). From germline, CDR1 is SGDLS and CDR2 YYNGEE. The CDR3 is made up of 12 amino acids. Trimming removed 6 bases from V and 5 bases from J, with 11 bases in between. The DNA for the CDR3 is TGTGCCAGCACAAGGACAGCATATGGCTACACCTTC. Protein: CASTRTAYGYTF.

The J gene is TRBJ1-3, the V gene TRBV2; D gene unclear. Per germline, CDR1 SNHLY and CDR2 FYNNEI. The CDR3 loop spans 15 amino acids. Trimming shortened V by 7 bases and J by 2 bases, and 15 bases separated the two germline ends. CDR3 sequence reads: CASTSRERAGNTIYF. In DNA, the CDR3 is TGTGCCAGCACCTCGCGTGAGAGAGCTGGAAACACCATATATTTT.

This chain uses TRBV30 with TRBJ1-5, with 9 bases lining up with TRBD1. The trim removed 5 bases at V and 8 bases at J, leaving 13 bases unmatched. The CDR3 extends over 15 amino acids. From germline, CDR1 is GTSNPN and CDR2 SVGIG (reference sequence). The CDR3 loop reads CAWAEPGTGSKPQHF. In DNA, the CDR3 is TGTGCCTGGGCGGAACCCGGGACAGGGAGTAAGCCCCAGCATTTT.

CDR3 sequence (DNA): TGTGCCAGCAGCTTAGTGAGGGGGGCGGACTATGGCTACACCTTC. It yields the protein CASSLVRGADYGYTF. The rearrangement joins TRBV7-2 to TRBJ1-2; tentative D call: TRBD1 (6 bases). V lost 1 base and J lost 3, with 12 bases in between. From germline, CDR1 is SGHTA and CDR2 FQGNSA. The CDR3 is 15 residues long.

This clone was seen more than once but under ten times. J is TRBJ1-4 and V is TRBV5-4; D gene uncertain. Germline-derived CDR1 and CDR2 are SGHNT and YYREEE (reference sequence). Deletions cut 3 bases from V and 3 bases from J, with 12 bases between. The length of the CDR3 is 15 residues. CDR3 sequence: CASSSMPVANEKLFF. Written as DNA, the CDR3 is TGTGCCAGCAGCTCCATGCCAGTAGCTAATGAAAAACTGTTTTTT.

The chain carries TRBV10-3 and TRBJ2-3, with D possibly called TRBD1 or TRBD2 (7 bases each). Germline CDR1 is ENHRY and CDR2 is SYGVKD. The CDR3 is 14 amino acids. Trimming left V 9 bases short and J 0 bases short, with 13 bases between. In nucleotides, the CDR3 is TGTGCCATGAGGGGGGGACAGAGCACAGATACGCAGTATTTT. This translates into CAMRGGQSTDTQYF.

V is TRBV2 and J is TRBJ2-7; possibly TRBD2 for D (6 bases). Per the germline V gene, CDR1 is SNHLY and CDR2 is FYNNEI. The CDR3 loop spans 14 amino acids. V dropped 0 bases and J dropped 3 bases, with 9 bases sitting between them. The CDR3 region is CASSEAPGGYEQYF. The CDR3 DNA reads TGTGCCAGCAGTGAAGCGCCCGGGGGCTACGAGCAGTACTTC.

This clone occurred a few times. The chain couples TRBV7-2 to TRBJ2-3, with D perhaps TRBD1 (5 bases). The germline V and J ends were trimmed by 11 bases and 3 bases, with 21 bases remaining between them. From germline, CDR1 is SGHTA and CDR2 FQGNSA. The CDR3 runs to 15 residues. The CDR3 coding sequence is TGTGCCTGCCTCCGGTCAGGGATTCCTACAGATACGCAGTATTTT. Translation gives CACLRSGIPTDTQYF.

This clone was picked up one time. This rearrangement joins TRBV27 to TRBJ2-4; D is uncertain. V lost 5 bases, J lost 7 bases, and 15 bases lay in between. Germline CDR1 and CDR2: MNHEY and SMNVEV (reference sequence). This CDR3 region has 14 residues. CDR3 sequence (DNA): TGTGCCAGCAGTGGCAGAAGGGCCTTTAACATTCAGTACTTC. It codes for CASSGRRAFNIQYF.

This chain uses TRBV2 with TRBJ1-5, with D possibly TRBD1 on 6 matching bases. Trimming pared 4 bases from V and 13 bases from J, leaving 23 bases between. Germline V gene lookup returns CDR1 SNHLY and CDR2 FYNNEI. The CDR3 contains 15 residues. The CDR3 DNA reads TGTGCCAGCAGTGGGGGGTTGGGGGCGCGGACCAGTCAGCATTTT. Translating it yields CASSGGLGARTSQHF.

The chain recombines TRBV30 with TRBJ2-1; 9 nucleotides match TRBD1. Germline-derived CDR1 and CDR2 are GTSNPN and SVGIG (reference sequence). V shed 2 bases and J 2 bases; nucleotides not matched to a gene: 4. There are 15 residues in the CDR3. CDR3 coding DNA: TGTGCCTGGAGTTCTCGGGACAGGGCCTACAATGAGCAGTTCTTC. It specifies CAWSSRDRAYNEQFF.

The chain joins TRBV5-5 to TRBJ2-1, with D perhaps matching TRBD1 (7 bases). The V end was cut by 1 base, the J end by 4 bases, with 12 bases between. The CDR3 consists of 15 residues. Germline assignment: CDR1 SGHKS and CDR2 YYEKEE (reference sequence). This CDR3 reads CASSLWGDSYNEQFF. DNA of the CDR3: TGTGCCAGCAGCTTGTGGGGGGACAGTTACAATGAGCAGTTCTTC.

The chain recombines TRBV6-5 with TRBJ2-1; 8 bases are shared with TRBD1. CDR1 and CDR2 (germline): MNHEY, SVGAGI. This CDR3 spans 14 amino acids. The V and J ends lost 5 bases and 6 bases, in that order; junction bases with no gene match: 6. CDR3 in DNA: TGTGCCAGCAGTACAACCACAGGGGGCAATGAGCAGTTCTTC. Translated, it gives CASSTTTGGNEQFF.

This chain joins TRBV28 and TRBJ1-3, with TRBD1 identical over 10 bases. V lost 10 bases and J lost 7; bases outside the gene matches: 16. Per the germline V gene, CDR1 is MDHEN and CDR2 is SYDVKM. The CDR3 has 16 residues. CDR3 coding DNA: TGTGCCACCCAGTCGACAGGGGGCAGTAGGACGAACACCATATATTTT. It specifies CATQSTGGSRTNTIYF.

This chain connects TRBV19 to TRBJ2-7, with D possibly TRBD2 on 7 matching bases. In germline, CDR1 is LNHDA, CDR2 SQIVND (reference sequence). This CDR3 contains 16 residues. V lost 5 bases to trimming and J lost 2 bases, with 19 bases between them. The CDR3 reads CASSLRPGGGPYEQYF. The CDR3 bases are TGTGCCAGTAGTTTACGTCCGGGGGGCGGACCCTACGAGCAGTACTTC.

This chain uses TRBV5-6 with TRBJ2-2, with D possibly being TRBD2 (6 bases). Germline V gene sequence: CDR1 SGHDT, CDR2 YYEEEE. Deletions cut 4 bases from V and 5 bases from J, with 12 bases between. This CDR3 spans 14 amino acids. Here the CDR3 DNA reads TGTGCCAGCAGCCTGGGGGGTTCGACCGGGGAGCTGTTTTTT. This translates into CASSLGGSTGELFF.

The rearrangement joins TRBV5-1 to TRBJ2-7; TRBD1 matches 11 bases. The CDR3 sequence is 15 residues long. V lost 6 bases, J lost 5 bases, and 10 bases stayed unmatched. Germline V lookup: CDR1 SGHRS, CDR2 YFSETQ. This CDR3 is CASTHYGQGADEQYF. As DNA, the CDR3 is TGCGCCAGCACCCACTATGGACAGGGGGCGGACGAGCAGTACTTC.

CDR3 sequence reads: CASGLAGTAITDTQYF. Here the CDR3 DNA reads TGTGCTAGTGGTTTGGCCGGGACAGCTATTACAGATACGCAGTATTTT. J is TRBJ2-3 and V is TRBV12-5; 7 nucleotides match TRBD1. From germline, CDR1 is LGHNT and CDR2 FRNRAP. V shed 1 base and J 3 bases; nucleotides not matched to a gene: 7. This CDR3 spans 16 amino acids.

In this sample, this clone turned up a few times. V is TRBV30 and J is TRBJ1-2, with D unclear. The CDR3 length is 12 residues. Germline lookup yields CDR1 GTSNPN and CDR2 SVGIG (reference sequence). The V end lost 7 bases, the J end lost 8 bases, and 17 bases lay between the germline ends. In DNA, the CDR3 is TGTGCCTCAAGCCCGGGAGTTGGAGGCTACACCTTC. Protein: CASSPGVGGYTF.

CDR3 region: CASSHPGTGVETQYF. CDR3 sequence (DNA): TGCGCCAGCAGCCACCCCGGGACAGGGGTAGAGACCCAGTACTTC. The rearrangement links TRBV5-1 to TRBJ2-5, with 10 bases lining up with TRBD1. The CDR3 loop spans 15 amino acids. Losses at the gene ends were 4 bases for V and 4 bases for J; bases not matched to a gene: 7. CDR1 and CDR2 from the germline V gene are SGHRS and YFSETQ.

CDR3 region: CASSFRSGGYNEQFF. CDR3 nucleotides: TGTGCCAGCAGCTTCCGAAGCGGGGGGTACAATGAGCAGTTCTTC. This rearrangement joins TRBV5-6 to TRBJ2-1; 9 nucleotides agree with TRBD2. The CDR3 contains 15 residues. V gave up 2 bases and J gave up 4 bases; unmatched junction bases: 4. Germline CDR1 is SGHDT and CDR2 is YYEEEE.

The V and J genes are TRBV2 and TRBJ1-2, with 8 bases matching TRBD1. The CDR3 covers 21 residues. Germline V gene sequence: CDR1 SNHLY, CDR2 FYNNEI. Trimming took 5 bases from V and 0 from J; bases not matched to a gene: 23. The CDR3 DNA follows: TGTGCCAGCAGTACCCCTAGGGACAGGTTTGGCAAGGGAGCTTCTAACTATGGCTACACCTTC. Residues: CASSTPRDRFGKGASNYGYTF.

The V gene is TRBV30, the J gene TRBJ2-2; weak D call: TRBD2 (6 bases). This CDR3 comprises 14 residues. The V end lost 1 base, the J end lost 4 bases, and 10 bases lay between the germline ends. Germline V gene sequence: CDR1 GTSNPN, CDR2 SVGIG (reference sequence). This CDR3 reads CAWSGRASTGELFF. DNA for the CDR3: TGTGCCTGGAGTGGGAGGGCATCCACCGGGGAGCTGTTTTTT. The whole variable domain, remainder taken from reference TRBV30 and TRBJ2-2, is SQTIHQWPATLVQPVGSPLSLECTVEGTSNPNLYWYRQAAGRGLQLLFYSVGIGQISSEVPQNLSASRPQDRQFILSSKKLLLSDSGFYLCAWSGRASTGELFFGEGSRLTVL.

The V call is TRBV6-5, the J call TRBJ1-1; the D is unclear. The V gene's germline CDR1 is MNHEY and CDR2 SVGAGI. The length of the CDR3 is 12 residues. The germline V and J ends were trimmed by 8 bases and 0 bases, with 7 bases remaining between them. The CDR3 loop reads CASGWLNTEAFF. CDR3 nucleotide sequence: TGTGCCAGCGGGTGGTTGAACACTGAAGCTTTCTTT.

This chain uses TRBV6-5 with TRBJ1-2; D is undetermined. Germline V gives CDR1 MNHEY, CDR2 SVGAGI. Trimming shortened V by 5 bases and J by 3 bases, and 16 bases separated the two germline ends. There are 15 residues in the CDR3. CDR3 sequence (DNA): TGTGCCAGCAGTCTCGGACGGGGAGAGGACTATGGCTACACCTTC. This translates into CASSLGRGEDYGYTF.